The T cell receptor (beta chain) described here comes from a study of Graves' ophthalmopathy and Graves' hyperthyroidism. This clonotype was observed many times. RNA served as the template for amplifying TCR beta CDR3 regions. In the first round, RT-PCR was carried out with HTBI primers, and a multiplex PCR formed the second round. TCRdb processed the multiplex PCR reads anew with MiXCR; each CDR3 protein has one entry. Of roughly 420,000 distinct CDR3 sequences listed, more than 20% are singletons. V shed 5 bases and J shed 1 base, with 8 bases lying between them. Germline V gene sequence: CDR1 MNHNS, CDR2 SASEGT. The CDR3 is 13 amino acids.

The chain is built from TRBV6-1 and TRBJ1-1; D is undetermined. This receptor was identified in a young woman with stable Graves' hyperthyroidism. What was sequenced was peripheral blood. The CDR3: CASSQRRNTEAFF. The CDR3, as DNA: TGTGCCAGCAGTCAAAGGAGGAACACTGAAGCTTTCTTT.